Sequencing of this T cell receptor beta chain was carried out in a study of Ad26.COV2.S vaccination and SARS-CoV-2 variants. Study results and limitations: It was reported that spike-specific CD8+ and CD4+ T cell responses were substantially broad after vaccination. Greater spike-specific TCR breadth was seen in vaccine recipients than in placebo recipients.

Treatment here: roughly 19 received Ad26.COV2.S at low or high dose, single or two shots; about 5 received placebo; per-sample allocation not given. The investigators took samples on day 63 after the first vaccine or placebo injection. Vaccine was an Ad26 vector expressing Wuhan-strain SARS-CoV-2 spike. CDR1 and CDR2 (germline): SGHNT, YENEEA. V was shortened by 1 base and J by 14 bases, with 12 bases between the two germline ends. The CDR3 sequence is 12 residues long. A word on this clone: As yet, its antigen is unknown.

Some clones are missing from TCRdb's copy, which holds only in-frame ones; the method was immunoSEQ multiplex PCR. The sample lists 300,000 to 400,000 clones, roughly 84% occurring once. The gene calls are TRBV11-3 and TRBJ2-1; tentatively, D is TRBD1 or TRBD2 (5 bases each). The TCR comes from a person between 18 and 65 years old who received the Ad26.COV2.S COVID-19 vaccine or a placebo. This sample comprised peripheral blood, obtained in a trial of Ad26.COV2.S vaccine versus placebo. In DNA, the CDR3 is TGTGCCAGCAGCTTAGGTGGGGGATTGGAGTTCTTC. Translating gives CASSLGGGLEFF.